A few counts support the clone carrying this TCR beta chain. This entry comes from a study of T cell repertoires in cytomegalovirus infection. Each CDR3 protein is one row after TCRdb ran MiXCR on the reads. This sample yields roughly 230,000 distinct CDR3 sequences, of which about 20% are seen a single time; 18% belongs to the top ten. Source material: CD8+ T cells from PBMCs. The source is a human donor in good health (CMV status not recorded). Some clones in this sample may be carry-over from other donors' samples.

CDR3 bases: TGCAGCGTTGAAACCTCCCGCACCTACGAGCAGTACTTC. It yields the protein CSVETSRTYEQYF. The chain uses TRBV29-1 and TRBJ2-7; no firm D call. There are 13 residues in the CDR3. Trimming shortened V by 2 bases and J by 2 bases, and 10 bases separated the two germline ends. Germline V gene sequence: CDR1 SQVTM, CDR2 ANQGSEA.